This T cell receptor beta chain derives from a study of blood T cell repertoires in COVID-19. Study as a whole: PBMCs, B-cell-depleted T cells, or T cells provided the cDNA or gDNA that made up the material.

The junction had 5 bases not matched to a gene; V was cut back by 4 bases and J by 3 bases. Germline-derived CDR1 and CDR2 are LGHDT and YNNKEL (reference sequence). There are 15 residues in the CDR3. Original methodology: It was from reference gene primer amplification that nucleated cell counts were estimated. Some clones are missing from TCRdb's copy, which holds only in-frame ones; the method was immunoSEQ multiplex PCR. V, J and clone size reflect that table, while D and trimming were determined from the DNA. The sample has nearly 60,000 clones, 85% seen once. This TCR was sampled from a man between 40 and 49 years old with active COVID-19. The sequenced sample was peripheral blood. The rearrangement uses TRBV3-1 (or the pseudogene TRBV3-2) and TRBJ2-2, with TRBD2 matching over 7 bases. CDR3 coding DNA: TGTGCCAGCAGCCGGACTAGTAAATACACCGGGGAGCTGTTTTTT. Translated, it gives CASSRTSKYTGELFF.